By share, the clone carrying this T cell receptor (beta chain) ranks as medium-sized. At one end, the junction sequence differs from germline, possibly due to a read error. CDR1 is SSHAT and CDR2 is FNYEAQ in the germline V gene (reference sequence). The CDR3 extends over 14 amino acids. One entry per CDR3 protein results from TCRdb running MiXCR on the 5' RACE reads. The sample yields fewer than 10,000 distinct CDR3 sequences, 35% to 45% seen once. This TCR was recovered from a female donor with breast cancer. The sample was tumor-infiltrating memory CD4+ T cells sorted from the breast tumor. Stated subset: memory CD4+ T cells, CD4+CD45RO+CD25-. V gene TRBV7-7 combines with J gene TRBJ2-7; 10 bases line up with TRBD1. CDR3 residues: CASSPGTGEYEQYF. CDR3 nucleotide sequence: TGTGCTAGCAGCCCAGGGACAGGGGAGTACGAGCAGTACTTC.